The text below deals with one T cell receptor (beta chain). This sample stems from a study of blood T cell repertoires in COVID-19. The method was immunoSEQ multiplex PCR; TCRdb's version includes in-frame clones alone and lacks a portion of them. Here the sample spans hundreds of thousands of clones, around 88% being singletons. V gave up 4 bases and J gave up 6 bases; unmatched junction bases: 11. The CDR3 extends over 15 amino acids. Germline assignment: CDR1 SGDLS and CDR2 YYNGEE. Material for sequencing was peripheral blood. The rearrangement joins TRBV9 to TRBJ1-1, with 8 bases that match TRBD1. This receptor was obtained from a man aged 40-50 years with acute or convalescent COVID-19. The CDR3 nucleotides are TGTGCCAGCAGCATTAGTGGGACAGGCCCCGCTGAAGCTTTCTTT. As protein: CASSISGTGPAEAFF.